Reported below is one T cell receptor beta chain. This sample is part of a study of blood T cell repertoires in COVID-19. On the study more broadly: Samples came from the United States, Italy and Spain, spanning acute and convalescent COVID-19. T cells, B-cell-depleted T cells, or PBMCs provided the cDNA or gDNA that served as material.

While infection was still active, Seattle patients were enrolled and then followed longitudinally. Germline V gene data show CDR1 as SGHRS and CDR2 as YFSETQ. V lost 0 bases and J lost 4; bases outside the gene matches: 3. CDR3 length: 14 amino acids. In the original processing: Nucleated cell counts were estimated from reference gene primer amplification. Clones were read by immunoSEQ multiplex PCR, and TCRdb kept only the in-frame ones, dropping some. That table furnishes V, J and clone size, whereas the DNA furnished D and trimming. The profile shows some 220,000 clones, 82% of them singletons. The chain combines TRBV5-1 with TRBJ2-5; TRBD1 aligns across 7 bases. The sequenced sample was peripheral blood. This TCR was sampled from a woman aged 70 to 79 with COVID-19, enrolled during active disease. The CDR3 protein is CASSLGQGRETQYF. CDR3 DNA sequence: TGCGCCAGCAGCTTGGGACAGGGAAGAGAGACCCAGTACTTC. Supplemented by reference TRBV5-1 and TRBJ2-5, the full variable domain reads KAGVTQTPRYLIKTRGQQVTLSCSPISGHRSVSWYQQTPGQGLQFLFEYFSETQRNKGNFPGRFSGRQFSNSRSEMNVSTLELGDSALYLCASSLGQGRETQYFGPGTRLLVL.